Below, 4 T cell receptor beta chains from the same sample are listed, as sequenced in a study of blood T cell repertoires in COVID-19 (dated by TCRdb to about 2020). Library creation used the immunoSEQ multiplex PCR assay. TCRdb limited this immuneACCESS table to in-frame rearrangements with V and J called. A share of clones is missing; checked studies link under half to unresolved V genes, and the rest is unexplained. The sample table lists some 42,000 clones, about nine tenths of them with a count of one. The top ten clonotypes cover 3% to 4.5% of the sample. The sample consisted of peripheral blood. The origin of the receptors is a human donor in a cohort sampled during active COVID-19.

The chain carries TRBV6-5 and TRBJ1-2; 10 positions match TRBD1. Losses at the gene ends were 6 bases for V and 8 bases for J; bases not matched to a gene: 9. Germline V CDR1 and CDR2: MNHEY, SVGAGI. The length of the CDR3 is 14 residues. CDR3 nucleotide sequence: TGTGCCAGCAGGGACGGGACAGGGGATCCCGGCTACACCTTC. Amino acids: CASRDGTGDPGYTF.

The chain carries TRBV19 and TRBJ1-1; no clear D gene. The CDR3 is 13 residues long. V dropped 3 bases and J dropped 2 bases, with 7 bases sitting between them. Germline V gene lookup returns CDR1 LNHDA and CDR2 SQIVND (reference sequence). DNA of the CDR3: TGTGCCAGTAGTATGCGAGATAACACTGAAGCTTTCTTT. This translates into CASSMRDNTEAFF.

This chain uses TRBV6-5 with TRBJ1-1, with D maybe TRBD1 (5 bases). The germline gives CDR1 MNHEY, CDR2 SVGAGI. The V and J ends lost 7 bases and 1 base respectively, with 16 bases between them. This CDR3 region has 15 residues. The CDR3 DNA reads as TGTGCCAGCAAGGCCGGAGGGGATTGGAACACTGAAGCTTTCTTT. Encoded protein: CASKAGGDWNTEAFF.

The chain recombines TRBV7-9 with TRBJ1-1, with D unclear. Trimming took off 5 bases at V and 2 bases at J, with 12 bases between the two ends. The CDR3 has 14 amino acids. Germline CDR1 SEHNR, CDR2 FQNEAQ (reference sequence). DNA of the CDR3: TGTGCCAGCAGCGAAGTAAACACAAACACTGAAGCTTTCTTT. Translating it yields CASSEVNTNTEAFF.